This TCR beta chain is drawn from a study of blood T cell repertoires in COVID-19. Across the study: Italy, Spain and the United States were the sources of the convalescent and acute COVID-19 samples. Nucleic acid was either cDNA or gDNA, and it came from T cells, B-cell-depleted T cells, or PBMCs.

Germline lookup yields CDR1 SGHNT and CDR2 YYREEE (reference sequence). J lost 4 bases, V lost 5 bases, and 7 bases had no gene match. The CDR3 has 15 residues. As processed by the authors: For nucleated cells, counts were estimated from reference gene primer amplification. Profiled with immunoSEQ multiplex PCR; TCRdb holds only in-frame clones, not every one. V, J and clone size derive from that table, while D and trimming were established from the DNA sequence. The sample carries over 80,000 clones, around 93% recorded once. The sample comprised peripheral blood. The origin of this receptor is a human donor with active COVID-19. The donor label of this sample is uncertain. This chain uses TRBV5-4 with TRBJ2-1; 9 positions agree with TRBD2. Written as DNA, the CDR3 is TGTGCCAGCAGACCCGCGGGGGGGCTGTACAATGAGCAGTTCTTC. Translation: CASRPAGGLYNEQFF.